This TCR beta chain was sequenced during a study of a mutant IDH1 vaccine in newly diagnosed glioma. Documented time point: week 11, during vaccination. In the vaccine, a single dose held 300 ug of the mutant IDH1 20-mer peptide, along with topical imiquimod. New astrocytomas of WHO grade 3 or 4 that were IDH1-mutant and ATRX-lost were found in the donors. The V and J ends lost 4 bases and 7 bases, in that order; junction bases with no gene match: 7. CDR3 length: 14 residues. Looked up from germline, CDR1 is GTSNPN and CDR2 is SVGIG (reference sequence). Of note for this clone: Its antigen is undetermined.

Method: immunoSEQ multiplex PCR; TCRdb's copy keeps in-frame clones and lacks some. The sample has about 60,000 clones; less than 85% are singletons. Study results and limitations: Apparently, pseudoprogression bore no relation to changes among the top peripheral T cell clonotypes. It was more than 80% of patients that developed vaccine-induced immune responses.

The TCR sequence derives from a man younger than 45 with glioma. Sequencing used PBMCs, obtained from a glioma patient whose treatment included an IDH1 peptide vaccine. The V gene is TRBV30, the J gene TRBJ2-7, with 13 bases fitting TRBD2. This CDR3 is CAWNLLAGGHEQYF. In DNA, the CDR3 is TGTGCCTGGAATTTACTAGCGGGGGGGCATGAGCAGTACTTC.